The 19 T cell receptor beta chains listed next were all sequenced from one sample in a study of cytomegalovirus exposure and HLA in healthy donors. The PCR had 60 Vbeta and 13 Jbeta primers. Sequencing was performed with immunoSEQ multiplex PCR; in TCRdb, only in-frame clones are kept and a portion is missing. The sample carries roughly 190,000 clones, 81% recorded once. The sequenced material came from PBMCs. These receptors were collected from a man between 18 and 35 years old in good health and CMV-seronegative.

This chain joins TRBV7-2 and TRBJ2-3, with 8 bases fitting TRBD1. Germline V gives CDR1 SGHTA, CDR2 FQGNSA. V lost 3 bases, J lost 0 bases, and 11 bases stayed unmatched. The CDR3 covers 18 residues. The CDR3 protein is CASSLSGTGSPSTDTQYF. Written as DNA, the CDR3 is TGTGCCAGCAGCTTGTCCGGGACAGGTTCTCCTAGCACAGATACGCAGTATTTT.

This chain joins TRBV28 and TRBJ2-7; 7 nucleotides line up with TRBD1. The J segment lost 6 bases and the V segment lost 5 bases, leaving 10 bases of the junction unmatched. Germline V gives CDR1 MDHEN, CDR2 SYDVKM. The CDR3 consists of 14 residues. CDR3 protein: CASSQPTGFVEQYF. The CDR3 DNA sequence: TGTGCCAGCAGTCAACCGACAGGGTTCGTCGAGCAGTACTTC.

The V call is TRBV7-3, the J call TRBJ2-2; 13 bases line up with TRBD2. The J segment lost 6 bases and the V segment lost 4 bases, leaving 5 bases of the junction unmatched. The CDR3 spans 16 residues. CDR1 and CDR2 (germline): SGHTA, FQGTGA. CDR3 sequence (DNA): TGTGCCAGCAGCTACTGGACTAGCGGGAGATCCGGGGAGCTGTTTTTT. This sequence encodes CASSYWTSGRSGELFF. The complete variable domain, with remaining parts taken from reference TRBV7-3 and TRBJ2-2, reads GAGVSQTPSNKVTEKGKYVELRCDPISGHTALYWYRQSLGQGPEFLIYFQGTGAADDSGLPNDRFFAVRPEGSVSTLKIQRTERGDSAVYLCASSYWTSGRSGELFFGEGSRLTVL.

In this sample, this clone turned up a few times. The gene calls are TRBV6-6 and TRBJ2-5, with a tentative D call TRBD2 (6 bases). The end of the DNA is better explained by TRBJ2-7, so the J call may be wrong. The germline gives CDR1 MNHNY, CDR2 SVGAGI (reference sequence). The CDR3 has 15 amino acids. The CDR3 nucleotides read TGTGCCAGCAGCCAGGGACTCGGCGGGTTATACGAGCAGTACTTC. Residues: CASSQGLGGLYEQYF.

This clone occurred once. V and J are TRBV29-1 and TRBJ1-1, with TRBD1 matching over 9 bases. The V gene's germline CDR1 is SQVTM and CDR2 ANQGSEA. The CDR3 is 15 amino acids. The V gene end was trimmed by 4 bases and the J gene end by 0 bases; junction bases not matched to a gene: 6. CDR3 coding DNA: TGCAGCGTTGGCCCCACAGGGGGCATGAACACTGAAGCTTTCTTT. Its translation is CSVGPTGGMNTEAFF.

The genes are TRBV7-3 and TRBJ2-3; tentative D call: TRBD2 (7 bases). Per the germline V gene, CDR1 is SGHTA and CDR2 is FQGTGA. V was trimmed by 5 bases and J by 6 bases, leaving 18 bases between them. The CDR3 covers 15 residues. CDR3 residues: CASSRRRGAGDTQYF. The CDR3 bases are TGTGCCAGCAGCCGGAGACGGGGGGCGGGGGATACGCAGTATTTT.

This chain joins TRBV7-9 and TRBJ1-2, with D possibly TRBD1 on 6 matching bases. Germline-derived CDR1 and CDR2 are SEHNR and FQNEAQ (reference sequence). The CDR3 contains 16 residues. The V and J ends lost 5 bases and 0 bases respectively, with 16 bases between them. The CDR3 protein is CASSLRGQSANYGYTF. CDR3 coding DNA: TGTGCCAGCAGCCTCAGAGGACAGTCAGCTAACTATGGCTACACCTTC.

The chain carries TRBV7-7 and TRBJ2-5; 11 bases align to TRBD1. The CDR3 runs 13 residues. Germline CDR1 is SSHAT and CDR2 is FNYEAQ (reference sequence). The CDR3, as DNA: TGTGCTAGCTCCGGACAGGGGGCGGAGACCCAGTACTTC. This sequence encodes CASSGQGAETQYF. The variable domain in full, with the rest retrieved from reference TRBV7-7 and TRBJ2-5, is GAGVSQSPRYKVTKRGQDVTLRCDPISSHATLYWYQQALGQGPEFLTYFNYEAQPDKSGLPSDRFSAERPEGSISTLTIQRTEQRDSAMYRCASSGQGAETQYFGPGTRLLVL.

The CDR3 nucleotides are TGTGCCAGCAGCTTAACGGTGAAGCGGGAGGCTCAGTATTTT. Amino acid sequence: CASSLTVKREAQYF. The V and J genes are TRBV7-3 and TRBJ2-3, with TRBD2 matching 9 bases. This CDR3 has 14 residues. Germline V gives CDR1 SGHTA, CDR2 FQGTGA. V shed 0 bases and J 12 bases; nucleotides not matched to a gene: 7.

The chain recombines TRBV7-2 with TRBJ1-2; tentative D call: TRBD1 (6 bases). Germline V CDR1 and CDR2: SGHTA, FQGNSA. Trimming took off 5 bases at V and 4 bases at J, with 17 bases between the two ends. This CDR3 has 15 residues. The CDR3 loop is CASSEGGQAGYGYTF. Written as DNA, the CDR3 is TGTGCCAGCAGCGAGGGGGGGCAGGCAGGCTATGGCTACACCTTC.

The chain couples TRBV10-2 to TRBJ2-5; a weak D match, TRBD2 (6 bases). The CDR3 has 17 residues. The V and J ends lost 3 bases and 5 bases respectively, with 22 bases between them. The germline V gene encodes CDR1 WSHSY and CDR2 SAAADI. The CDR3 sequence: CASSDAAGGPSRETQYF. The CDR3 region has the DNA TGCGCCAGCAGTGATGCAGCGGGCGGACCCTCCCGGGAGACCCAGTACTTC.

V and J are TRBV18 and TRBJ1-2; D ambiguous. Trimming stripped 2 bases from V and 2 bases from J, with 6 bases between. The CDR3 runs to 13 residues. Germline CDR1 reads KGHSH; CDR2 reads LQKENI. The CDR3 nucleotides read TGTGCCAGCTCACCAGCGTCCAACTATGGCTACACCTTC. Its protein product is CASSPASNYGYTF.

J is TRBJ2-3 and V is TRBV18, with 7 bases fitting TRBD1. The CDR3 has 14 amino acids. CDR1 is KGHSH and CDR2 is LQKENI in the germline V gene. J was trimmed by 2 bases and V by 4 bases; bases with no gene match: 3. The CDR3 region is CASSQTGDTDTQYF. In DNA form, the CDR3 reads TGTGCCAGCTCACAAACAGGGGACACAGATACGCAGTATTTT.

The rearrangement joins TRBV7-6 to TRBJ1-6; possible D gene TRBD1, 6 bases. V was shortened by 2 bases and J by 1 base, with 9 bases between the two germline ends. Per germline, CDR1 SGHVS and CDR2 FNYEAQ. This CDR3 is 16 amino acids long. The CDR3 DNA follows: TGTGCCAGCAGCTTAATCAGGGGTTCCTATAATTCACCCCTCCACTTT. Translation gives CASSLIRGSYNSPLHF.

Only one count was recorded for this clone. V gene TRBV15 combines with J gene TRBJ2-3; no definite D call. Germline CDR1 and CDR2: LNHNV and YYDKDF (reference sequence). The CDR3 length is 14 residues. Trimming removed 5 bases from V and 0 bases from J, with 9 bases in between. CDR3 coding DNA: TGTGCCACCAGCCCAGGCCTCAGCACAGATACGCAGTATTTT. It encodes CATSPGLSTDTQYF. Looking up the rest from reference TRBV15 and TRBJ2-3 gives the full variable domain: DAMVIQNPRYQVTQFGKPVTLSCSQTLNHNVMYWYQQKSSQAPKLLFHYYDKDFNNEADTPDNFQSRRPNTSFCFLDIRSPGLGDTAMYLCATSPGLSTDTQYFGPGTRLTVL.

The chain recombines TRBV5-4 with TRBJ1-4; unclear D gene. Trimming pared 1 base from V and 5 bases from J, leaving 15 bases between. The CDR3 covers 16 residues. Germline CDR1 is SGHNT and CDR2 is YYREEE (reference sequence). CDR3 DNA sequence: TGTGCCAGCAGCTTGCCGAATGGAAAGCGAAATGAAAAACTGTTTTTT. It translates to CASSLPNGKRNEKLFF.

V usage is TRBV5-1 and J usage is TRBJ1-2, with TRBD1 matching 7 bases. Germline V gene data show CDR1 as SGHRS and CDR2 as YFSETQ. The CDR3 is 16 amino acids. The V segment lost 2 bases and the J segment 3 bases; nucleotides outside the gene matches: 10. The CDR3 region is CASSFSPGTADYGYTF. The CDR3 DNA reads as TGCGCCAGCAGCTTCTCGCCAGGGACAGCAGACTATGGCTACACCTTC.

The chain uses TRBV5-1 and TRBJ2-7; 7 positions agree with TRBD1. The V segment lost 7 bases and the J segment 6 bases; nucleotides outside the gene matches: 16. Germline loops: CDR1 SGHRS, CDR2 YFSETQ. The CDR3 totals 15 residues. The CDR3 sequence is CASSVGGTETTEQYF. CDR3 DNA: TGCGCCAGCTCGGTTGGTGGGACAGAGACTACCGAGCAGTACTTC.

V usage is TRBV30 and J usage is TRBJ1-5; D gene uncertain. The CDR3 contains 14 residues. Trimming removed 3 bases at V and 3 bases at J, with 12 bases between. Germline V lookup: CDR1 GTSNPN, CDR2 SVGIG (reference sequence). DNA for the CDR3: TGTGCCTGGAGCCCGGGGTATTTCAATCAGCCCCAGCATTTT. Its protein is CAWSPGYFNQPQHF.